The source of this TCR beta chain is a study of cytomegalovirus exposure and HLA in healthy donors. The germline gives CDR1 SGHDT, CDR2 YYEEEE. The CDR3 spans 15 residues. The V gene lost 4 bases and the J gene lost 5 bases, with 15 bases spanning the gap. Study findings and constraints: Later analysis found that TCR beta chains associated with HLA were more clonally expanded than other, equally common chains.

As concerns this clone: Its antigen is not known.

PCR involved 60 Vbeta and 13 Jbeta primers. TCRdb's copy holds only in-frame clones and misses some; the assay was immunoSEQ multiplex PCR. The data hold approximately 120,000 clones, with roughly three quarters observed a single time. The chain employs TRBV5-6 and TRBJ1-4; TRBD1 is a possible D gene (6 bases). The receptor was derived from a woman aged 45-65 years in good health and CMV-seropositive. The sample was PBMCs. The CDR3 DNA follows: TGTGCCAGCAGCCGCAGGGGCTGGGGAAATGAAAAACTGTTTTTT. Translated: CASSRRGWGNEKLFF.